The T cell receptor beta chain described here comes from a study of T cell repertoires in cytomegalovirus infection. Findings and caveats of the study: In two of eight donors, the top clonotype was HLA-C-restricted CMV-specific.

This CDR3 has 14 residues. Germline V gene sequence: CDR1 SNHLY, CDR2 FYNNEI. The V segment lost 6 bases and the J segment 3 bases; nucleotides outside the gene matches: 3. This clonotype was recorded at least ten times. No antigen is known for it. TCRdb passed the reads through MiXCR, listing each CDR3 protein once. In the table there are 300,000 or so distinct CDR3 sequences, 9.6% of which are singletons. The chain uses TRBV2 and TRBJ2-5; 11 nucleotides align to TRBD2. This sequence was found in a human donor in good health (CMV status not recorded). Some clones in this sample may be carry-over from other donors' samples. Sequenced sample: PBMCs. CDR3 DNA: TGTGCCAGCAGACCGGGACTAGCGGAAGAGACCCAGTACTTC. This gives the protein CASRPGLAEETQYF. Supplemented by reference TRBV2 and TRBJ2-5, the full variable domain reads EPEVTQTPSHQVTQMGQEVILRCVPISNHLYFYWYRQILGQKVEFLVSFYNNEISEKSEIFDDQFSVERPDGSNFTLKIRSTKLEDSAMYFCASRPGLAEETQYFGPGTRLLVL.